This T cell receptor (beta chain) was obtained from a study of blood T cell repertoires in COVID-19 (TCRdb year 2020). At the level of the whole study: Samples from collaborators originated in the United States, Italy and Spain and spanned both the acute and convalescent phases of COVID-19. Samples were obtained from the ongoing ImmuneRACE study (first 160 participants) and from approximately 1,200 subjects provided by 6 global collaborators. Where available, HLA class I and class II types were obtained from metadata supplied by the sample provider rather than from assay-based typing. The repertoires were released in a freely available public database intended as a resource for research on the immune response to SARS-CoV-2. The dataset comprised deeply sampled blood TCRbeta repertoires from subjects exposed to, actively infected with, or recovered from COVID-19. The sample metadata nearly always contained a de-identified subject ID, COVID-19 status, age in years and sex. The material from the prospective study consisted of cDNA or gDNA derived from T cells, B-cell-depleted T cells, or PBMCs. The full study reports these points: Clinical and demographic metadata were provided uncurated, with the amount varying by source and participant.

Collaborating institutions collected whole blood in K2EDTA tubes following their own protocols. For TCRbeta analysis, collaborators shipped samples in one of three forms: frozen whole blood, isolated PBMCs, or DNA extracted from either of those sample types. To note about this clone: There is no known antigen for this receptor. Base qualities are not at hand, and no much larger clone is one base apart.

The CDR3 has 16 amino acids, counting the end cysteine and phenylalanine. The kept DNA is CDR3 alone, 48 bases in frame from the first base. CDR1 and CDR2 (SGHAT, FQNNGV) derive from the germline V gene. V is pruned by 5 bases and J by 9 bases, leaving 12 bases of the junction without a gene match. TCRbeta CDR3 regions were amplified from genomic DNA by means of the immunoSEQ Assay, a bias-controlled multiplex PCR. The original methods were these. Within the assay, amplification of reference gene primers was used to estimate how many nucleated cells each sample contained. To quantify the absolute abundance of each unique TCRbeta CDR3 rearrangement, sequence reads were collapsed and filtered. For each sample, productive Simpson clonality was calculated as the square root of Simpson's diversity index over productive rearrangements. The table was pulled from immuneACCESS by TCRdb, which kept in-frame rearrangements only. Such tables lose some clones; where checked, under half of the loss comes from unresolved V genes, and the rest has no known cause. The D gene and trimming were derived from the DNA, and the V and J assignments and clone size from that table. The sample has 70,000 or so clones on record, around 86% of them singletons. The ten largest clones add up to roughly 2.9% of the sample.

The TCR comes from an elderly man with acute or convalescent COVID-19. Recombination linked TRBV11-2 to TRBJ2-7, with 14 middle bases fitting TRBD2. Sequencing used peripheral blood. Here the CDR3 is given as CASSPRRLAGGRGQYF. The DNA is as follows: TGTGCCAGCAGCCCAAGACGACTAGCGGGAGGGCGGGGGCAGTACTTC.